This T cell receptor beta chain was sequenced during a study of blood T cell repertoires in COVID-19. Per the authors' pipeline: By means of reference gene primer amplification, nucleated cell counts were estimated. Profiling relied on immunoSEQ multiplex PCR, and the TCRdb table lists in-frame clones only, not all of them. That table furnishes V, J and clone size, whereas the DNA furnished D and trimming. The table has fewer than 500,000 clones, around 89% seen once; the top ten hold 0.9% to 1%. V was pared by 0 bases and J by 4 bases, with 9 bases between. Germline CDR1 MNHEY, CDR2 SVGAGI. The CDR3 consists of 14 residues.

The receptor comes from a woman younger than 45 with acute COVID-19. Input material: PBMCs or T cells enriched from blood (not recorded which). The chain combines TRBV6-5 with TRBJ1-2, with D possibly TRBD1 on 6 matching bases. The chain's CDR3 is CASSYSDSIYGYTF. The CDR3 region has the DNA TGTGCCAGCAGTTACTCGGACAGCATCTATGGCTACACCTTC.